Each of the 3 T cell receptor beta chains below was sequenced from the same sample in a study of tumor-infiltrating lymphocytes in oesophageal squamous cell carcinoma. TCRdb re-analysed the PCR reads in MiXCR, keeping a single row per CDR3 protein. In the table there are 15,000 to 20,000 distinct CDR3 sequences, about 40% of which are singletons. Source material: normal esophageal tissue next to the tumor. These receptor sequences come from a female donor with esophageal squamous cell carcinoma.

Remarks on this clonotype: Because it lacks the conserved phenylalanine or tryptophan at the end, this CDR3 is likely a read error. The gene calls are TRBV12-3 or TRBV12-4 and TRBJ2-5; 7 bases match TRBD1. The DNA end lines up better with TRBJ1-2; the J call may be wrong. The CDR3 contains 12 residues. In nucleotides, the CDR3 is TGTGCCAGCAGCCCCCAGGGGGACGGCTACACCCTC. It encodes CASSPQGDGYTL.

This clonotype has just a few counts. The chain has TRBV7-2 and TRBJ2-3, with no clear D. This CDR3 region has 14 residues. Trimming removed 5 bases from V and 2 bases from J, with 11 bases in between. Germline V lookup: CDR1 SGHTA, CDR2 FQGNSA. The CDR3 protein is CASSPARTTDTQYF. The CDR3 DNA reads as TGTGCCAGCAGCCCGGCTAGAACCACAGATACGCAGTATTTT.

This clonotype qualifies as medium-sized. The gene calls are TRBV6-1 and TRBJ2-7, with D perhaps matching TRBD1 or TRBD2 (5 bases each). CDR3 length equals 13 residues. The V end lost 6 bases, the J end lost 3 bases, and 12 bases lay between the germline ends. Looked up from germline, CDR1 is MNHNS and CDR2 is SASEGT. CDR3 in DNA: TGTGCCAGCAGACGGGGACGGAACTACGAGCAGTACTTC. This encodes CASRRGRNYEQYF.